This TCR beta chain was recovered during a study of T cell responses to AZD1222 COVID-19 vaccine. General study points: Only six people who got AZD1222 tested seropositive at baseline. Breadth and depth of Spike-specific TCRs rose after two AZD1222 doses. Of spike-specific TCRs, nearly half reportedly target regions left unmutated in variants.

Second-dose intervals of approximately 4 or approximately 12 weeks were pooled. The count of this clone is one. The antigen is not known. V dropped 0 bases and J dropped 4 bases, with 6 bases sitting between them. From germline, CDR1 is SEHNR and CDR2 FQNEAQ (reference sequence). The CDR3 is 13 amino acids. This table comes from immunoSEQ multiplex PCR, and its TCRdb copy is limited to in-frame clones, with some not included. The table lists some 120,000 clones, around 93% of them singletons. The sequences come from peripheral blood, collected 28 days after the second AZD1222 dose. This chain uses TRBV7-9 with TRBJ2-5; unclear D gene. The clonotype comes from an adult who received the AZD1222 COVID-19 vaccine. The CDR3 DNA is TGTGCCAGCAGCTTAGCGAAAACAGAGACCCAGTACTTC. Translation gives CASSLAKTETQYF.